Shown below are 3 T cell receptor beta chains from a single sample sequenced in a study of OX40 agonist ivuxolimab in advanced cancers. The method was immunoSEQ multiplex PCR; TCRdb's version includes in-frame clones alone and lacks a portion of them. The data contain 70,000 or so clones, 88% of them singletons. The sample here was CD4+ or CD8+ T cells sorted from blood, taken in a trial of the OX40 agonist ivuxolimab. The receptors here all came from an adult with an advanced solid tumor such as melanoma, head and neck, liver or kidney cancer.

The genes are TRBV5-1 and TRBJ2-5; no firm D call. V shed 2 bases and J shed 1 base, with 6 bases lying between them. This CDR3 is 13 amino acids long. CDR1 SGHRS and CDR2 YFSETQ come from the germline V gene. CDR3 in DNA: TGCGCCAGCAGCTTTCAAGGCCAAGAGACCCAGTACTTC. Its translation is CASSFQGQETQYF.

V and J are TRBV5-6 and TRBJ1-2; tentative D call: TRBD1 (6 bases). Germline values: CDR1 SGHDT, CDR2 YYEEEE. The CDR3 has 16 residues. V dropped 4 bases and J dropped 5 bases, with 21 bases sitting between them. The CDR3 is CASSAETGTSQYGYTF. The CDR3 DNA sequence: TGTGCCAGCAGCGCGGAAACCGGGACATCCCAATATGGCTACACCTTC.

The CDR3, as DNA: TGTGCCAGCAGCTTAGGGGGGGTAATGAACACTGAAGCTTTCTTT. It specifies CASSLGGVMNTEAFF. This chain uses TRBV7-2 with TRBJ1-1, with D perhaps TRBD1 (5 bases). The CDR3 is 15 amino acids. Germline V gene data show CDR1 as SGHTA and CDR2 as FQGNSA. The V end lost 1 base, the J end lost 0 bases, and 9 bases lay between the germline ends.